The 32 T cell receptor beta chains reported below all come from one sample, sequenced in a study of OX40 agonist ivuxolimab in advanced cancers. The repertoire was sequenced with immunoSEQ multiplex PCR; TCRdb's copy has only in-frame clones and lacks some. The sample comprises roughly 100,000 clones, about nine tenths of which are singletons, and under 0.35% rests with the top ten. The sequences come from CD4+ or CD8+ T cells sorted from blood, collected in a trial of the OX40 agonist ivuxolimab. These receptor sequences come from an adult with an advanced solid tumor such as melanoma, head and neck, liver or kidney cancer.

The rearrangement links TRBV19 to TRBJ2-3, with D perhaps matching TRBD2 (6 bases). The germline V gene has CDR1 LNHDA and CDR2 SQIVND (reference sequence). V lost 1 base to trimming and J lost 2 bases, with 13 bases between them. This CDR3 region has 16 residues. The CDR3 reads CASSIAGTLITDTQYF. CDR3 sequence (DNA): TGTGCCAGTAGTATAGCCGGGACTTTGATCACAGATACGCAGTATTTT.

This sequence joins TRBV29-1 and TRBJ2-7; no clear D. Germline V gene sequence: CDR1 SQVTM, CDR2 ANQGSEA. With 4 bases removed from V and 3 bases from J, the gap between germline ends came to 7 bases. This CDR3 comprises 11 residues. This CDR3 is CSVATGYEQYF. CDR3 in DNA: TGCAGCGTTGCTACGGGCTACGAGCAGTACTTC.

The chain carries TRBV7-9 and TRBJ1-3; D unresolved. Deletions cut 4 bases from V and 0 bases from J, with 10 bases between. CDR1 SEHNR and CDR2 FQNEAQ come from the germline V gene (reference sequence). The CDR3 runs 15 residues. The CDR3 nucleotides read TGTGCCAGCAGCTCACACCAGGCCTCTGGAAACACCATATATTTT. This codes for CASSSHQASGNTIYF.

The V and J genes are TRBV4-2 and TRBJ1-3; 11 bases are shared with TRBD1. CDR3 length: 17 residues. Germline CDR1 is LGHNA and CDR2 is YNFKEQ. V was pared by 2 bases and J by 1 base, with 4 bases of the junction left unmatched. The CDR3 DNA reads TGTGCCAGCAGCCAATCCGGGACAGGGGGTTCTGGAAACACCATATATTTT. Protein sequence: CASSQSGTGGSGNTIYF.

The chain uses TRBV18 and TRBJ2-5, with 9 positions matching TRBD1. Germline loops: CDR1 KGHSH, CDR2 LQKENI. This CDR3 spans 16 amino acids. The junction had 11 bases not matched to a gene; V was cut back by 5 bases and J by 4 bases. In nucleotides, the CDR3 is TGTGCCAGCTCATTGGGGGACAGGGCCCCACCAGAGACCCAGTACTTC. This sequence encodes CASSLGDRAPPETQYF.

The CDR3, as DNA: TGTGCCAGCAGCGTAGGGCCGACCGGGCAAGAGACCCAGTACTTC. Amino acid sequence: CASSVGPTGQETQYF. The chain uses TRBV9 and TRBJ2-5; D not certain. Germline V gene sequence: CDR1 SGDLS, CDR2 YYNGEE. The ends were cut back, 0 bases at V and 2 bases at J, with 11 bases in the middle. The CDR3 spans 15 residues.

This clone was seen only once. V usage is TRBV2 and J usage is TRBJ1-5; D remains ambiguous. Germline assignment: CDR1 SNHLY and CDR2 FYNNEI. CDR3 length: 13 residues. Trimming left V 4 bases short and J 0 bases short, with 4 bases between. This CDR3 reads CASSVGSNQPQHF. Written as DNA, the CDR3 is TGTGCCAGCAGTGTAGGTAGCAATCAGCCCCAGCATTTT.

The chain has TRBV9 and TRBJ1-2; TRBD1 agrees at 8 bases. Germline lookup yields CDR1 SGDLS and CDR2 YYNGEE. The CDR3 contains 18 residues. With 2 bases clipped from V and 8 bases from J, the junction kept 20 bases outside the gene matches. The CDR3 loop is CASSVASRGRTARAGYTF. As DNA, the CDR3 is TGTGCCAGCAGCGTGGCTTCCAGGGGGCGCACGGCCCGTGCCGGCTACACCTTC.

V gene TRBV4-3 combines with J gene TRBJ1-6, with a weak D call TRBD1 (6 bases). CDR1 is LGHNA and CDR2 is YSLEER in the germline V gene. V lost 4 bases, J lost 7 bases, and 14 bases lay in between. The CDR3 contains 15 residues. The CDR3 sequence: CASSPRTGSNSPLHF. The CDR3 bases are TGCGCCAGCAGCCCCCGAACAGGGTCAAATTCACCCCTCCACTTT.

V is TRBV6-6 and J is TRBJ2-3; 10 positions agree with TRBD1. Per germline, CDR1 MNHNY and CDR2 SVGAGI (reference sequence). The CDR3 totals 15 residues. Trimming removed 7 bases from V and 1 base from J; junction bases left unmatched: 5. CDR3 DNA sequence: TGTGCCAGCACCCCGACAGGGGGCGGCACAGATACGCAGTATTTT. Its protein is CASTPTGGGTDTQYF.

This clone was recorded a few times. The J gene is TRBJ1-1, the V gene TRBV20-1, with 7 bases matching TRBD1. Looked up from germline, CDR1 is DFQATT and CDR2 is SNEGSKA (reference sequence). The length of the CDR3 is 11 residues. Unmatched junction bases numbered 6, after V lost 8 bases and J lost 6 bases. The CDR3 region has the DNA TGCAGTCCCGACAGGGCTGCTGAAGCTTTCTTT. It specifies CSPDRAAEAFF.

V is TRBV4-2 and J is TRBJ2-3; D uncertain. The CDR3 spans 14 residues. Germline CDR1 and CDR2: LGHNA and YNFKEQ. Trimming took 0 bases from V and 9 from J, leaving 13 bases between them. CDR3 sequence (DNA): TGTGCCAGCAGCCAAGAAGGACCACGTGGGACGCAGTATTTT. It encodes CASSQEGPRGTQYF.

V and J are TRBV6-1 and TRBJ2-5; no clear D gene. V lost 7 bases, J lost 4 bases, and 7 bases lay in between. The CDR3 extends over 11 amino acids. Germline CDR1 reads MNHNS; CDR2 reads SASEGT. The CDR3 nucleotides are TGTGCCAGCACCCACCGAGAGACCCAGTACTTC. It specifies CASTHRETQYF.

This clone was found once. The chain joins TRBV30 to TRBJ2-1; 8 bases line up with TRBD1. Germline V gene sequence: CDR1 GTSNPN, CDR2 SVGIG (reference sequence). This CDR3 is 13 amino acids long. Losses at the gene ends were 3 bases for V and 8 bases for J; bases not matched to a gene: 6. The CDR3 bases are TGTGCCTGGAGGCCCGGGACAGGTCATGAGCAGTTCTTC. Encoded protein: CAWRPGTGHEQFF. The whole variable domain, filled in from reference TRBV30 and TRBJ2-1, reads SQTIHQWPATLVQPVGSPLSLECTVEGTSNPNLYWYRQAAGRGLQLLFYSVGIGQISSEVPQNLSASRPQDRQFILSSKKLLLSDSGFYLCAWRPGTGHEQFFGPGTRLTVL.

The CDR3 spells CASSFQGVGNTEAFF. CDR3 sequence (DNA): TGTGCCAGCAGTTTTCAGGGAGTGGGGAACACTGAAGCTTTCTTT. The genes are TRBV27 and TRBJ1-1; the D gene is possibly TRBD1 (5 bases). Trimming removed 3 bases from V and 1 base from J, with 12 bases in between. The CDR3 is 15 residues long. Looked up from germline, CDR1 is MNHEY and CDR2 is SMNVEV (reference sequence).

This clone showed up just a few times. The chain has TRBV6-5 and TRBJ2-7; TRBD1 aligns across 10 bases. Germline V lookup: CDR1 MNHEY, CDR2 SVGAGI. The CDR3 sequence is 15 residues long. V lost 5 bases and J lost 5; bases outside the gene matches: 9. The CDR3 protein is CASSPLDRGLNEQYF. The CDR3 region has the DNA TGTGCCAGCAGTCCACTAGACAGGGGGCTGAACGAGCAGTACTTC.

This clone was recorded once. The gene calls are TRBV6-1 and TRBJ1-5, with 9 bases matching TRBD1. V lost 0 bases and J lost 5; bases outside the gene matches: 8. The CDR3 has 17 amino acids. CDR1 and CDR2 (germline): MNHNS, SASEGT. CDR3 nucleotides: TGTGCCAGCAGTGAAGCTCCGGACAGGGGTGTTTATCAGCCCCAGCATTTT. Translated: CASSEAPDRGVYQPQHF.

The chain uses TRBV7-2 and TRBJ1-1; D remains unclear. Per the germline V gene, CDR1 is SGHTA and CDR2 is FQGNSA. Trimming shortened V by 4 bases and J by 0 bases, and 12 bases separated the two germline ends. The CDR3 is 15 residues long. The chain's CDR3 is CASSSSFNMNTEAFF. The CDR3 DNA sequence: TGTGCCAGCAGCTCATCTTTTAACATGAACACTGAAGCTTTCTTT.

The chain couples TRBV30 to TRBJ1-5; D gene uncertain. Trimming stripped 0 bases from V and 6 bases from J, with 9 bases between. CDR1 is GTSNPN, CDR2 SVGIG, per germline (reference sequence). This CDR3 has 13 amino acids. For the CDR3, the DNA is TGTGCCTGGAGTGTAGAAACGGGTCAGCCCCAGCATTTT. Residues: CAWSVETGQPQHF. Complete variable domain (other parts from reference TRBV30 and TRBJ1-5): SQTIHQWPATLVQPVGSPLSLECTVEGTSNPNLYWYRQAAGRGLQLLFYSVGIGQISSEVPQNLSASRPQDRQFILSSKKLLLSDSGFYLCAWSVETGQPQHFGDGTRLSIL.

The table lists this clone with a count of one. The V and J genes are TRBV7-2 and TRBJ1-4; the match to TRBD1 covers 7 bases. V lost 5 bases to trimming and J lost 5 bases; unmatched junction nucleotides: 8. CDR3 length: 15 residues. The germline V gene has CDR1 SGHTA and CDR2 FQGNSA. DNA of the CDR3: TGTGCCAGCAGCCTGTACAGGGGAGGAAATGAAAAACTGTTTTTT. Amino acid sequence: CASSLYRGGNEKLFF.

This rearrangement joins TRBV7-9 to TRBJ1-2; tentatively, D is TRBD1 (6 bases). The V end lost 5 bases, the J end lost 7 bases, and 17 bases lay between the germline ends. The CDR3 extends over 14 amino acids. Germline V gene sequence: CDR1 SEHNR, CDR2 FQNEAQ (reference sequence). CDR3 in DNA: TGTGCCAGCAGCAGAACCGGACAGTCGGGTGGCTACACCTTC. It yields the protein CASSRTGQSGGYTF. The complete variable domain, with remaining parts taken from reference TRBV7-9 and TRBJ1-2, reads DTGVSQNPRHKITKRGQNVTFRCDPISEHNRLYWYRQTLGQGPEFLTYFQNEAQLEKSRLLSDRFSAERPKGSFSTLEIQRTEQGDSAMYLCASSRTGQSGGYTFGSGTRLTVV.

The chain couples TRBV5-1 to TRBJ2-5; 9 positions agree with TRBD1. Germline CDR1 reads SGHRS; CDR2 reads YFSETQ. This CDR3 is built from 16 residues. Trimming removed 0 bases from V and 4 bases from J; junction bases left unmatched: 7. CDR3: CASSLGDRGGGETQYF. As DNA, the CDR3 is TGCGCCAGCAGCTTGGGTGACAGGGGGGGCGGAGAGACCCAGTACTTC. The variable domain in full, completed from reference TRBV5-1 and TRBJ2-5, reads KAGVTQTPRYLIKTRGQQVTLSCSPISGHRSVSWYQQTPGQGLQFLFEYFSETQRNKGNFPGRFSGRQFSNSRSEMNVSTLELGDSALYLCASSLGDRGGGETQYFGPGTRLLVL.

The chain has TRBV5-1 and TRBJ2-6, with TRBD1 identical over 7 bases. The CDR3 spans 16 residues. Trimming took 4 bases from V and 0 from J; bases not matched to a gene: 4. Per germline, CDR1 SGHRS and CDR2 YFSETQ. DNA for the CDR3: TGCGCCAGCAGCGAACCAGGGGGCTCTGGGGCCAACGTCCTGACTTTC. Residues: CASSEPGGSGANVLTF.

The chain uses TRBV7-2 and TRBJ2-5; the match to TRBD2 covers 7 bases. The CDR3 is 14 residues long. Trimming cost V 1 base and J 5 bases; bases outside gene matches: 4. The germline V gene has CDR1 SGHTA and CDR2 FQGNSA. CDR3 sequence (DNA): TGTGCCAGCAGCTTAGATTCCGGGAGGGAGACCCAGTACTTC. Translated: CASSLDSGRETQYF.

The chain employs TRBV4-3 and TRBJ1-1, with TRBD1 matching over 7 bases. This CDR3 has 15 residues. Germline V lookup: CDR1 LGHNA, CDR2 YSLEER. Losses at the gene ends were 0 bases for V and 3 bases for J; bases not matched to a gene: 4. CDR3 sequence reads: CASSQDPGGDTEAFF. The CDR3 DNA reads TGCGCCAGCAGCCAAGACCCAGGGGGAGACACTGAAGCTTTCTTT.

The V gene is TRBV5-1, the J gene TRBJ1-1; TRBD1 is a possible D gene (5 bases). Germline V gene data show CDR1 as SGHRS and CDR2 as YFSETQ. V was clipped by 2 bases and J by 1 base, with 9 bases between them. There are 14 residues in the CDR3. For the CDR3, the DNA is TGCGCCAGCAGCTTCGGTGACAGGAACACTGAAGCTTTCTTT. Encoded protein: CASSFGDRNTEAFF.

This chain joins TRBV7-4 and TRBJ1-5, with D tentatively TRBD1 (6 bases). The CDR3 totals 15 residues. Trimming stripped 3 bases from V and 2 bases from J, with 11 bases between. CDR1 SGHVT and CDR2 SQSDAQ come from the germline V gene. CDR3 nucleotides: TGTGCCAGCAGCTTCAGGGGCTGGGGCAATCAGCCCCAGCATTTT. Translated, it gives CASSFRGWGNQPQHF.

This clone appeared a single time. The gene calls are TRBV6-5 and TRBJ2-7; TRBD1 or TRBD2 may be the D gene (5 bases each). This CDR3 spans 12 amino acids. V was cut by 6 bases and J by 7 bases, with 13 bases left in between. Germline CDR1 reads MNHEY; CDR2 reads SVGAGI. The CDR3 DNA sequence: TGTGCCAGCAGCCCGGGACGGAGGGAGCAGTACTTC. Amino acid sequence: CASSPGRREQYF.

J is TRBJ2-2 and V is TRBV5-4; D remains unclear. The CDR3 extends over 13 amino acids. Germline loops: CDR1 SGHNT, CDR2 YYREEE (reference sequence). Trimming pared 6 bases from V and 6 bases from J, leaving 12 bases between. The CDR3 loop reads CASTIRSAGELFF. Here the CDR3 DNA reads TGTGCCAGCACCATCAGGTCAGCCGGGGAGCTGTTTTTT. Full variable domain (rest looked up from reference TRBV5-4 and TRBJ2-2): ETGVTQSPTHLIKTRGQQVTLRCSSQSGHNTVSWYQQALGQGPQFIFQYYREEENGRGNFPPRFSGLQFPNYSSELNVNALELDDSALYLCASTIRSAGELFFGEGSRLTVL.

The chain joins TRBV15 to TRBJ2-7; 12 bases line up with TRBD1. The germline V gene encodes CDR1 LNHNV and CDR2 YYDKDF (reference sequence). After removal of 1 base from V and 5 bases from J, the junction contained 3 bases not matched to a gene. CDR3 size: 15 residues. The CDR3 region is CATSRGGQGAHEQYF. The CDR3 region has the DNA TGTGCCACCAGCAGAGGGGGACAGGGGGCCCACGAGCAGTACTTC.

J is TRBJ1-1 and V is TRBV13; weak D call: TRBD1 (5 bases). CDR1 and CDR2 from the germline V gene are PRHDT and FYEKMQ (reference sequence). The CDR3 length is 15 residues. V shed 0 bases and J shed 2 bases, with 10 bases lying between them. The DNA for the CDR3 is TGTGCCAGCAGCTTAGGCCCCGGGGGTAACACTGAAGCTTTCTTT. Protein: CASSLGPGGNTEAFF.

The chain carries TRBV5-8 and TRBJ1-5; no clear D. CDR1 and CDR2 from the germline V gene are SGHTS and YDEGEE. V dropped 4 bases and J dropped 1 base, with 12 bases sitting between them. CDR3 size: 15 residues. CDR3 in DNA: TGTGCCAGCAGCGGACGGGGAGGCAGCAATCAGCCCCAGCATTTT. Translating it yields CASSGRGGSNQPQHF.